Presented here are 21 T cell receptor beta chains from one specimen sequenced in a study of radiation and T cells in renal cell carcinoma. Some clones are missing from TCRdb's copy, which holds only in-frame ones; the method was immunoSEQ multiplex PCR. Among roughly 160,000 clones listed, 88% were seen once. Time point denoted: blood 4 weeks post-SBRT, at nephrectomy. Documented treatment: 15 Gy SBRT to primary tumor, nephrectomy 4 weeks later. The starting material was blood, obtained from a patient whose treatment included radiotherapy and nephrectomy. The receptors derive from a woman in her fifties or sixties with renal cell carcinoma.

The rearrangement uses TRBV5-4 and TRBJ2-2; 10 bases fit TRBD1. Germline V gives CDR1 SGHNT, CDR2 YYREEE (reference sequence). V lost 4 bases, J lost 4 bases, and 4 bases stayed unmatched. The CDR3 is made up of 15 amino acids. CDR3 bases: TGTGCCAGCAGCCCCGGGACAGGGGCCACCGGGGAGCTGTTTTTT. Encoded protein: CASSPGTGATGELFF.

The chain couples TRBV7-3 to TRBJ2-3; 7 nucleotides match TRBD2. Germline V gene sequence: CDR1 SGHTA, CDR2 FQGTGA. V shed 4 bases and J 0 bases; nucleotides not matched to a gene: 4. The CDR3 loop spans 15 amino acids. Written as DNA, the CDR3 is TGTGCCAGCAGCTGGGCGGGAGCTAGCACAGATACGCAGTATTTT. Encoded protein: CASSWAGASTDTQYF. Using reference TRBV7-3 and TRBJ2-3 for the parts outside the CDR3, the full variable domain is GAGVSQTPSNKVTEKGKYVELRCDPISGHTALYWYRQSLGQGPEFLIYFQGTGAADDSGLPNDRFFAVRPEGSVSTLKIQRTERGDSAVYLCASSWAGASTDTQYFGPGTRLTVL.

J is TRBJ2-7 and V is TRBV5-1; possibly TRBD1 or TRBD2 for D (6 bases each). The length of the CDR3 is 15 residues. The germline V and J ends were trimmed by 4 bases and 3 bases, with 17 bases remaining between them. Per the germline V gene, CDR1 is SGHRS and CDR2 is YFSETQ. The CDR3 nucleotides are TGCGCCAGCAGCCTGGAGGGCAGGGGATTCTACGAGCAGTACTTC. Amino acid sequence: CASSLEGRGFYEQYF.

The chain employs TRBV7-6 and TRBJ2-1, with 12 bases matching TRBD2. Germline lookup yields CDR1 SGHVS and CDR2 FNYEAQ. CDR3 length: 16 residues. With 6 bases clipped from V and 4 bases from J, the junction kept 7 bases outside the gene matches. The CDR3 reads CASSLRGTSGYNEQFF. For the CDR3, the DNA is TGTGCCAGCAGTTTAAGGGGGACTAGCGGGTACAATGAGCAGTTCTTC.

V is TRBV28 and J is TRBJ1-6; possible D gene TRBD1, 6 bases. V was pared by 6 bases and J by 9 bases, with 18 bases between. Per germline, CDR1 MDHEN and CDR2 SYDVKM. The CDR3 covers 15 residues. CDR3 sequence: CASSSGQLVGSPLHF. CDR3 nucleotides: TGTGCCAGCAGCTCAGGACAGCTGGTCGGTTCACCCCTCCACTTT.

The chain has TRBV18 and TRBJ2-5; 11 bases are shared with TRBD1. Germline assignment: CDR1 KGHSH and CDR2 LQKENI. The V segment lost 0 bases and the J segment 6 bases; nucleotides outside the gene matches: 3. The CDR3 spans 15 residues. CDR3 in amino acids: CASSPPGTGGKTQYF. CDR3 nucleotide sequence: TGTGCCAGCTCACCACCCGGGACAGGGGGTAAGACCCAGTACTTC.

V gene TRBV5-1 combines with J gene TRBJ1-1, with 8 bases matching TRBD1. V lost 2 bases, J lost 0 bases, and 6 bases stayed unmatched. The CDR3 totals 16 residues. Per germline, CDR1 SGHRS and CDR2 YFSETQ. The CDR3 nucleotides read TGCGCCAGCAGCTTTACACAGGGGGGGATGAACACTGAAGCTTTCTTT. Its protein is CASSFTQGGMNTEAFF.

The chain has TRBV5-4 and TRBJ2-2; tentative D call: TRBD2 (5 bases). The CDR3 totals 16 residues. Trimming stripped 3 bases from V and 1 base from J, with 13 bases between. Germline CDR1 reads SGHNT; CDR2 reads YYREEE (reference sequence). Here the CDR3 reads CASSSKRTGNTGELFF. The CDR3 bases are TGTGCCAGCAGCTCCAAGCGGACGGGGAACACCGGGGAGCTGTTTTTT.

The chain employs TRBV9 and TRBJ2-5; TRBD2 matches 10 bases. The CDR3 is made up of 15 amino acids. With V trimmed by 4 bases and J by 5 bases, 8 bases remained unmatched. Per the germline V gene, CDR1 is SGDLS and CDR2 is YYNGEE. CDR3 protein: CASSITGTSDETQYF. The CDR3 DNA sequence: TGTGCCAGCAGCATAACCGGGACTAGCGACGAGACCCAGTACTTC.

This chain joins TRBV5-1 and TRBJ1-4; D is unresolved. V gave up 0 bases and J gave up 5 bases, with 2 bases separating them. Germline CDR1 SGHRS, CDR2 YFSETQ. This CDR3 is built from 12 residues. The CDR3 loop is CASSLANEKLFF. CDR3 bases: TGCGCCAGCAGCTTGGCCAATGAAAAACTGTTTTTT.

The sample holds one count of this clone. The V call is TRBV7-9, the J call TRBJ2-5, with 7 bases fitting TRBD2. V gave up 6 bases and J gave up 4 bases; unmatched junction bases: 5. Germline lookup yields CDR1 SEHNR and CDR2 FQNEAQ (reference sequence). The CDR3 spans 13 residues. For the CDR3, the DNA is TGTGCCAGCAGGGGAGGGGTCGGAGAGACCCAGTACTTC. It yields the protein CASRGGVGETQYF.

The chain carries TRBV11-2 and TRBJ2-1; D unresolved. The germline V gene has CDR1 SGHAT and CDR2 FQNNGV. The V end was cut by 1 base, the J end by 0 bases, with 10 bases between. This CDR3 has 16 residues. CDR3 loop: CASSLARGVSYNEQFF. The CDR3, as DNA: TGTGCCAGCAGCTTAGCTCGTGGGGTCTCCTACAATGAGCAGTTCTTC. Filled out from reference TRBV11-2 and TRBJ2-1, the complete variable domain reads EAGVAQSPRYKIIEKRQSVAFWCNPISGHATLYWYQQILGQGPKLLIQFQNNGVVDDSQLPKDRFSAERLKGVDSTLKIQPAKLEDSAVYLCASSLARGVSYNEQFFGPGTRLTVL.

Of note for this clone: At one boundary the junction diverges from the germline segment, which might be a read error. This sequence joins TRBV7-7 and TRBJ2-3; D not resolved. CDR1 and CDR2 from the germline V gene are SSHAT and FNYEAQ (reference sequence). The CDR3 length is 15 residues. CDR3 nucleotide sequence: TGTGCTAGCAGCTTAGGTACTCTCGGAGCAGATACGCAGTATTTT. It specifies CASSLGTLGADTQYF. Full variable domain (rest looked up from reference TRBV7-7 and TRBJ2-3): GAGVSQSPRYKVTKRGQDVTLRCDPISSHATLYWYQQALGQGPEFLTYFNYEAQPDKSGLPSDRFSAERPEGSISTLTIQRTEQRDSAMYRCASSLGTLGADTQYFGPGTRLTVL.

The chain combines TRBV9 with TRBJ1-6; 12 bases match TRBD1. With V trimmed by 3 bases and J by 7 bases, 5 bases remained unmatched. Per germline, CDR1 SGDLS and CDR2 YYNGEE. The CDR3 has 16 residues. The CDR3 loop reads CASSAQGTGGNSPLHF. CDR3 coding DNA: TGTGCCAGCAGCGCACAGGGGACAGGGGGCAATTCACCCCTCCACTTT. The variable domain in full, with the rest retrieved from reference TRBV9 and TRBJ1-6, is DSGVTQTPKHLITATGQRVTLRCSPRSGDLSVYWYQQSLDQGLQFLIQYYNGEERAKGNILERFSAQQFPDLHSELNLSSLELGDSALYFCASSAQGTGGNSPLHFGNGTRLTVT.

The chain is built from TRBV6-1 and TRBJ1-5, with TRBD1 matching 9 bases. Germline CDR1 MNHNS, CDR2 SASEGT. The CDR3 consists of 12 residues. The V and J ends lost 11 bases and 5 bases, in that order; junction bases with no gene match: 4. For the CDR3, the DNA is TGTGCCGGCCGGACAGGGGATCAGCCCCAGCATTTT. It specifies CAGRTGDQPQHF.

As for this clone: At one end the junction does not follow the germline gene, possibly because of a read error. This chain links TRBV19 with TRBJ1-1, with a tentative D call TRBD1 (5 bases). This CDR3 contains 14 residues. Germline V gene data show CDR1 as LNHDA and CDR2 as SQIVND (reference sequence). The CDR3 DNA is TGTGCCAGTATTATAGGCCGGGGCTACACTGAAGCTTTCTTT. This translates into CASIIGRGYTEAFF. Filled out from reference TRBV19 and TRBJ1-1, the complete variable domain reads DGGITQSPKYLFRKEGQNVTLSCEQNLNHDAMYWYRQDPGQGLRLIYYSQIVNDFQKGDIAEGYSVSREKKESFPLTVTSAQKNPTAFYLCASIIGRGYTEAFFGQGTRLTVV.

The chain links TRBV25-1 to TRBJ1-2; 8 bases match TRBD1. CDR3 size: 14 residues. V lost 1 base, J lost 8 bases, and 6 bases stayed unmatched. The germline gives CDR1 MGHDK, CDR2 SYGVNS. CDR3 nucleotide sequence: TGTGCCAGCAGTGAATCTCCGACAGGGGAAGGCTACACCTTC. Encoded protein: CASSESPTGEGYTF.

This clone was picked up a small number of times. The gene calls are TRBV6-5 and TRBJ1-5; D gene ambiguous. Trimming took off 6 bases at V and 0 bases at J, with 6 bases between the two ends. There are 13 residues in the CDR3. The germline gives CDR1 MNHEY, CDR2 SVGAGI. The CDR3 coding sequence is TGTGCCAGCAGACTAACTAGCAATCAGCCCCAGCATTTT. This sequence encodes CASRLTSNQPQHF.

The chain couples TRBV5-1 to TRBJ2-7; 9 positions match TRBD1. Germline values: CDR1 SGHRS, CDR2 YFSETQ. This CDR3 is 14 amino acids long. J was trimmed by 3 bases and V by 2 bases; bases with no gene match: 3. The DNA of the CDR3 is TGCGCCAGCAGCTTTTCGGACAGGGGCTACGAGCAGTACTTC. Translated, it gives CASSFSDRGYEQYF.

The chain couples TRBV6-1 to TRBJ2-2; 7 bases agree with TRBD1. Looked up from germline, CDR1 is MNHNS and CDR2 is SASEGT. The length of the CDR3 is 16 residues. V lost 2 bases, J lost 4 bases, and 7 bases stayed unmatched. This chain's CDR3 is CASSEQAGGATGELFF. The CDR3, as DNA: TGTGCCAGCAGTGAACAGGCAGGGGGTGCCACCGGGGAGCTGTTTTTT.

CDR3 loop: CASSAAGSSGEAQHF. The CDR3 coding sequence is TGCGCCAGCAGTGCTGCCGGGTCCTCGGGGGAAGCCCAGCATTTT. The J gene is TRBJ1-5, the V gene TRBV5-1; D is perhaps TRBD1 (5 bases). Trimming removed 5 bases from V and 11 bases from J, with 23 bases in between. In germline, CDR1 is SGHRS, CDR2 YFSETQ. The CDR3 has 15 amino acids.